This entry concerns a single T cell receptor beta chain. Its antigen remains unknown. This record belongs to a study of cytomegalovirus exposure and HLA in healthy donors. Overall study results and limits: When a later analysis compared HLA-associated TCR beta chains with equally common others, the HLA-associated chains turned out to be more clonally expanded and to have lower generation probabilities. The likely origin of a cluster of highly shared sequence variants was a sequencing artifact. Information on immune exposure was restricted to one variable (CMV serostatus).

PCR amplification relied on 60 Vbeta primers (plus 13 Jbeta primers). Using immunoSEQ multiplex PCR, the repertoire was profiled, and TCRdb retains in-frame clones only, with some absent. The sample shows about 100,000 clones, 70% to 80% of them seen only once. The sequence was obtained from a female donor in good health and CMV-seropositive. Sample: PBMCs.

The chain's CDR3 is CASSWGRQGNTEAFF. CDR3 coding DNA: TGTGCCAGCAGCTGGGGGAGGCAGGGGAACACTGAAGCTTTCTTT. This chain links TRBV5-4 with TRBJ1-1, with D possibly TRBD1 on 5 matching bases. The CDR3 loop spans 15 amino acids. CDR1 is SGHNT, CDR2 YYREEE, per germline (reference sequence). The V and J ends lost 3 bases and 1 base respectively, with 13 bases between them. Variable domain in full (rest from reference TRBV5-4 and TRBJ1-1): ETGVTQSPTHLIKTRGQQVTLRCSSQSGHNTVSWYQQALGQGPQFIFQYYREEENGRGNFPPRFSGLQFPNYSSELNVNALELDDSALYLCASSWGRQGNTEAFFGQGTRLTVV.